These 7 T cell receptor beta chains came from one sample sequenced in a study of T-cell memory formation after mild COVID-19. MiXCR was run by TCRdb on the 5' RACE reads, yielding one entry per CDR3 protein. The sample yields roughly 110,000 distinct CDR3 sequences, under 15% seen once. Material: PBMCs or a T cell subset sorted from them (not recorded which). The receptors were sampled from a man between 18 and 29 years old who had mild COVID-19 (a few samples of this study predate the infection). Cell type and time point are not known.

Ten or more counts support this clonotype. This chain uses TRBV27 with TRBJ2-1; D is undetermined. CDR3 length: 14 residues. The ends were cut back, 5 bases at V and 5 bases at J, with 13 bases in the middle. Germline CDR1 reads MNHEY; CDR2 reads SMNVEV (reference sequence). The CDR3 loop reads CASSHTLFDNEQFF. Written as DNA, the CDR3 is TGTGCCAGCAGTCACACCCTTTTTGACAATGAGCAGTTCTTC.

The chain has TRBV4-1 and TRBJ2-3; TRBD2 agrees at 13 bases. J lost 3 bases, V lost 3 bases, and 3 bases had no gene match. The germline V gene encodes CDR1 MGHRA and CDR2 YSYEKL. The CDR3 length is 16 residues. The CDR3 DNA reads TGCGCCAGCAGCCAGCCGGGACTAGCGGGGACAGATACGCAGTATTTT. Protein sequence: CASSQPGLAGTDTQYF.

V gene TRBV13 combines with J gene TRBJ2-2; D is unclear. Per germline, CDR1 PRHDT and CDR2 FYEKMQ (reference sequence). This CDR3 is 12 amino acids long. With 2 bases removed from V and 8 bases from J, the gap between germline ends came to 6 bases. CDR3 coding DNA: TGTGCCAGCAGCTTATGGGCGGGGGAGCTGTTTTTT. It encodes CASSLWAGELFF.

V is TRBV7-2 and J is TRBJ2-1; a weak D match, TRBD2 (5 bases). CDR3 length: 11 amino acids. Trimming took 4 bases from V and 9 from J, leaving 7 bases between them. Germline V gene lookup returns CDR1 SGHTA and CDR2 FQGNSA. Here the CDR3 reads CASSWGAEQFF. CDR3 coding DNA: TGTGCCAGCAGCTGGGGAGCTGAGCAGTTCTTC.

The chain is built from TRBV29-1 and TRBJ2-5; maybe TRBD2 (5 bases). This CDR3 has 13 amino acids. CDR1 is SQVTM, CDR2 ANQGSEA, per germline. The V and J ends lost 4 bases and 4 bases respectively, with 13 bases between them. CDR3 sequence reads: CSVVSRGAETQYF. In nucleotides, the CDR3 is TGCAGCGTTGTAAGTCGGGGTGCAGAGACCCAGTACTTC.

The chain is built from TRBV6-2 or TRBV6-3 and TRBJ2-2, with D possibly being TRBD2 (6 bases). CDR1 MNHEY and CDR2 SVGEGT come from the germline V gene. This CDR3 has 15 residues. The germline V and J ends were trimmed by 6 bases and 3 bases, with 14 bases remaining between them. This CDR3 is CASSAPREDTGELFF. Here the CDR3 DNA reads TGTGCCAGCAGCGCTCCGAGGGAGGACACCGGGGAGCTGTTTTTT.

This clonotype has a count of ten or more. V is TRBV20-1 and J is TRBJ1-1; a weak D match, TRBD1 (5 bases). The CDR3 is made up of 14 amino acids. CDR1 and CDR2 (germline): DFQATT, SNEGSKA (reference sequence). Trimming took off 5 bases at V and 1 base at J, with 14 bases between the two ends. The CDR3 reads CSAFPGRSNTEAFF. The CDR3 DNA reads TGCAGTGCTTTCCCGGGGCGGTCGAACACTGAAGCTTTCTTT.